A single sample is the source of the 29 T cell receptor beta chains below, sequenced in a study of blood T cell repertoires in COVID-19. TCRdb's copy holds only in-frame clones and misses some; the assay was immunoSEQ multiplex PCR. The table records under 250,000 clones, about nine tenths of them present only once. The sequencing sample was made of peripheral blood. The receptors were gathered from a woman aged 60-75 years with acute or convalescent COVID-19.

The J gene is TRBJ2-7, the V gene TRBV18, with D unresolved. The CDR3 totals 11 residues. The germline V gene encodes CDR1 KGHSH and CDR2 LQKENI. V shed 5 bases and J shed 4 bases, with 6 bases lying between them. The CDR3, as DNA: TGTGCCAGCTCATCAGAATACGAGCAGTACTTC. It translates to CASSSEYEQYF.

The V and J genes are TRBV3-1 (or the pseudogene TRBV3-2) and TRBJ1-3, with D hard to call. Germline V gene lookup returns CDR1 LGHDT and CDR2 YNNKEL (reference sequence). The CDR3 covers 13 residues. The V end was cut by 1 base, the J end by 8 bases, with 9 bases between. CDR3 coding DNA: TGTGCCAGCAGCCAAGGGCCCGGGGACACCATATATTTT. This codes for CASSQGPGDTIYF.

This chain connects TRBV5-6 to TRBJ2-3; the match to TRBD1 covers 8 bases. Germline V gene sequence: CDR1 SGHDT, CDR2 YYEEEE. The length of the CDR3 is 16 residues. Trimming took 1 base from V and 5 from J; bases not matched to a gene: 9. For the CDR3, the DNA is TGTGCCAGCAGCTTGAATACTCAGGGGGCTAGAGATACGCAGTATTTT. This sequence encodes CASSLNTQGARDTQYF.

This sequence joins TRBV12-1 and TRBJ2-1; the D call of TRBD2 is as the table states it, not checked on the DNA. TRBV12-1 is annotated as a pseudogene. The CDR3 length is 19 residues. The CDR3 is CASSFVSLAGAVDYNEQFF. CDR3 bases: TGTGCCAGCAGCTTTGTTTCTCTAGCGGGGGCAGTCGACTACAATGAGCAGTTCTTC.

This clone was seen once. The chain links TRBV19 to TRBJ2-5; maybe TRBD1 (7 bases). This CDR3 is 15 amino acids long. Trimming removed 3 bases at V and 3 bases at J, with 14 bases between. The germline CDR1 and CDR2 sequences are LNHDA and SQIVND (reference sequence). In nucleotides, the CDR3 is TGTGCCAGTAGTATTCGGGGGACAGTCAAAGAGACCCAGTACTTC. It translates to CASSIRGTVKETQYF.

This clone was picked up one time. The V and J genes are TRBV9 and TRBJ2-7; 8 bases are shared with TRBD1. CDR1 SGDLS and CDR2 YYNGEE come from the germline V gene. The CDR3 is 14 amino acids. Trimming removed 2 bases from V and 6 bases from J; junction bases left unmatched: 7. The CDR3 DNA sequence: TGTGCCAGCAGCGTCACGACAGGGGATCGCGAGCAGTACTTC. Its translation: CASSVTTGDREQYF.

The table lists this clone with a few counts. The chain employs TRBV6-2 or TRBV6-3 and TRBJ2-3, with 13 bases fitting TRBD2. J lost 4 bases, V lost 6 bases, and 4 bases had no gene match. CDR1 MNHEY and CDR2 SVGEGT come from the germline V gene. This CDR3 has 15 residues. This CDR3 is CASSQGLAGADTQYF. The CDR3 DNA reads TGTGCCAGCAGCCAAGGACTAGCGGGAGCAGATACGCAGTATTTT.

The rearrangement joins TRBV6-5 to TRBJ2-6; D might be TRBD1 (6 bases). Germline V gene sequence: CDR1 MNHEY, CDR2 SVGAGI. Trimming took 3 bases from V and 2 from J, leaving 8 bases between them. The CDR3 length is 15 residues. For the CDR3, the DNA is TGTGCCAGCAGTTATAGGGGGACTGGGGCCAACGTCCTGACTTTC. It encodes CASSYRGTGANVLTF.

In its sample, this clone was seen a few times. The chain carries TRBV3-1 (or the pseudogene TRBV3-2) and TRBJ2-7; 14 bases are a match to TRBD2. The germline CDR1 and CDR2 sequences are LGHDT and YNNKEL (reference sequence). J was trimmed by 4 bases and V by 5 bases; bases with no gene match: 7. The CDR3 is 16 amino acids. The CDR3 is CASSLGLAGGFYEQYF. The DNA for the CDR3 is TGTGCCAGCAGCTTAGGACTAGCGGGGGGTTTTTACGAGCAGTACTTC.

V is TRBV24-1 and J is TRBJ1-2; no firm D call. The CDR3 has 16 residues. V lost 2 bases, J lost 5 bases, and 17 bases lay in between. Germline CDR1 reads KGHDR; CDR2 reads SFDVKD. The CDR3 coding sequence is TGTGCCACCAGTGATTCGAGGCAACCGGTCGGGTATGGCTACACCTTC. Translation gives CATSDSRQPVGYGYTF.

The chain combines TRBV2 with TRBJ1-2; D remains ambiguous. CDR3 length: 14 residues. Trimming stripped 7 bases from V and 5 bases from J, with 17 bases between. CDR1 is SNHLY, CDR2 FYNNEI, per germline. CDR3 sequence: CASMTSTGFYGYTF. CDR3 coding DNA: TGTGCCAGCATGACCTCTACGGGTTTTTATGGCTACACCTTC.

This clone was seen a few times. V and J are TRBV3-1 (or the pseudogene TRBV3-2) and TRBJ1-4, with D possibly matching TRBD1 (5 bases). Germline values: CDR1 LGHDT, CDR2 YNNKEL (reference sequence). Trimming left V 5 bases short and J 6 bases short, with 13 bases between. This CDR3 is 14 amino acids long. CDR3 region: CASSTSGLDEKLFF. CDR3 in DNA: TGTGCCAGCAGCACCTCGGGACTCGATGAAAAACTGTTTTTT.

This rearrangement joins TRBV18 to TRBJ1-1; D remains ambiguous. From germline, CDR1 is KGHSH and CDR2 LQKENI. The CDR3 is made up of 12 amino acids. Trimming took off 3 bases at V and 3 bases at J, with 5 bases between the two ends. For the CDR3, the DNA is TGTGCCAGCTCACCGAGGGACACTGAAGCTTTCTTT. It translates to CASSPRDTEAFF.

The V and J genes are TRBV9 and TRBJ2-1; 9 nucleotides line up with TRBD1. Germline V gene lookup returns CDR1 SGDLS and CDR2 YYNGEE. This CDR3 contains 16 residues. The ends lost 0 bases at V and 7 bases at J; junction bases unmatched: 8. The CDR3 nucleotides read TGTGCCAGCAGCGTAGCTACGGGACAGGGTTATAATGAGCAGTTCTTC. This gives the protein CASSVATGQGYNEQFF.

The chain uses TRBV9 and TRBJ1-2; D not resolved. Trimming pared 0 bases from V and 2 bases from J, leaving 5 bases between. Germline CDR1 reads SGDLS; CDR2 reads YYNGEE. The CDR3 totals 13 residues. CDR3 sequence reads: CASSVGRNYGYTF. The CDR3 DNA is TGTGCCAGCAGCGTAGGCCGGAACTATGGCTACACCTTC.

As concerns this clone: Other nucleotide sequences in the sample specify the same CDR3. V is TRBV9 and J is TRBJ2-1; TRBD2 agrees at 9 bases. The CDR3 runs 15 residues. J gave up 3 bases and V 1 base, and 2 bases lay outside the gene matches. Per germline, CDR1 SGDLS and CDR2 YYNGEE. The CDR3 DNA follows: TGTGCCAGCAGCGTAAGACTAGCGGACTACAATGAGCAGTTCTTC. Its translation is CASSVRLADYNEQFF.

The gene calls are TRBV7-9 and TRBJ2-6, with D perhaps matching TRBD2 (6 bases). With 5 bases removed from V and 4 bases from J, the gap between germline ends came to 9 bases. The CDR3 contains 14 residues. Germline V gene sequence: CDR1 SEHNR, CDR2 FQNEAQ (reference sequence). The CDR3 sequence is CASSPREGANVLTF. In nucleotides, the CDR3 is TGTGCCAGCAGCCCCCGGGAGGGGGCCAACGTCCTGACTTTC.

The chain carries TRBV7-2 and TRBJ2-6, with 9 positions matching TRBD1. CDR3 size: 17 residues. V gave up 1 base and J gave up 4 bases; unmatched junction bases: 5. Germline V gene sequence: CDR1 SGHTA, CDR2 FQGNSA. In nucleotides, the CDR3 is TGTGCCAGCAGCTTAGGGGACAGGGTGGAGGGGGCCAACGTCCTGACTTTC. As protein: CASSLGDRVEGANVLTF.

This clone was counted between two and nine times. The chain joins TRBV19 to TRBJ1-2; 9 nucleotides align to TRBD1. Trimming removed 7 bases from V and 8 bases from J; junction bases left unmatched: 8. The germline CDR1 and CDR2 sequences are LNHDA and SQIVND (reference sequence). The CDR3 totals 13 residues. CDR3 DNA sequence: TGTGCCAGTAATGGGGACAGGGACATGGGCTACACCTTC. Its protein product is CASNGDRDMGYTF. The variable domain in full, completed from reference TRBV19 and TRBJ1-2, reads DGGITQSPKYLFRKEGQNVTLSCEQNLNHDAMYWYRQDPGQGLRLIYYSQIVNDFQKGDIAEGYSVSREKKESFPLTVTSAQKNPTAFYLCASNGDRDMGYTFGSGTRLTVV.

The chain uses TRBV7-9 and TRBJ1-2; 8 bases are a match to TRBD1. Germline CDR1 SEHNR, CDR2 FQNEAQ (reference sequence). There are 16 residues in the CDR3. V lost 4 bases and J lost 4; bases outside the gene matches: 11. In DNA form, the CDR3 reads TGTGCCAGCAGCTCCACCCCAGGGGGCACCCTCTATGGCTACACCTTC. It yields the protein CASSSTPGGTLYGYTF. The complete variable domain, with remaining parts taken from reference TRBV7-9 and TRBJ1-2, reads DTGVSQNPRHKITKRGQNVTFRCDPISEHNRLYWYRQTLGQGPEFLTYFQNEAQLEKSRLLSDRFSAERPKGSFSTLEIQRTEQGDSAMYLCASSSTPGGTLYGYTFGSGTRLTVV.

This clone was counted between two and nine times. The chain links TRBV9 to TRBJ1-1, with D unclear. The length of the CDR3 is 17 residues. Germline-derived CDR1 and CDR2 are SGDLS and YYNGEE. Trimming stripped 0 bases from V and 1 base from J, with 16 bases between. In DNA form, the CDR3 reads TGTGCCAGCAGCGTAGATTACAGCCCAACCCAGAACACTGAAGCTTTCTTT. Encoded protein: CASSVDYSPTQNTEAFF.

CDR3 sequence reads: CASSPGQTNYGYTF. Here the CDR3 DNA reads TGTGCCAGCTCACCCGGACAGACTAACTATGGCTACACCTTC. The chain has TRBV18 and TRBJ1-2; D perhaps matches TRBD1 (6 bases). In germline, CDR1 is KGHSH, CDR2 LQKENI. CDR3 size: 14 residues. V lost 3 bases, J lost 0 bases, and 8 bases lay in between.

This chain connects TRBV7-3 to TRBJ1-1; D might be TRBD1 (6 bases). This CDR3 is 15 amino acids long. The V gene's germline CDR1 is SGHTA and CDR2 FQGTGA. With 5 bases removed from V and 4 bases from J, the gap between germline ends came to 17 bases. In DNA, the CDR3 is TGTGCCAGCAGCCCACAGGGCCCTTGGGGCACTGAAGCTTTCTTT. It specifies CASSPQGPWGTEAFF.

V usage is TRBV11-1 and J usage is TRBJ2-7; TRBD1 matches 8 bases. Germline V gene lookup returns CDR1 SGHAT and CDR2 FQDESV (reference sequence). The CDR3 spans 15 residues. Trimming cost V 5 bases and J 2 bases; bases outside gene matches: 8. As DNA, the CDR3 is TGTGCCAGCAGCCTTTTGACAGGGGACACCTACGAGCAGTACTTC. Translating it yields CASSLLTGDTYEQYF.

The V gene is TRBV15, the J gene TRBJ2-1, with D perhaps TRBD1 (5 bases). Germline V CDR1 and CDR2: LNHNV, YYDKDF (reference sequence). There are 16 residues in the CDR3. Trimming pared 0 bases from V and 8 bases from J, leaving 17 bases between. The CDR3 is CATSRDRAGNLDEQFF. CDR3 nucleotide sequence: TGTGCCACCAGCAGAGATAGAGCAGGGAATTTGGATGAGCAGTTCTTC.

V is TRBV4-2 and J is TRBJ2-7, with D possibly matching TRBD2 (6 bases). This CDR3 region has 16 residues. Germline CDR1 LGHNA, CDR2 YNFKEQ. V lost 0 bases to trimming and J lost 3 bases, with 15 bases between them. The CDR3 protein is CASSQDSRGMFYEQYF. The DNA of the CDR3 is TGTGCCAGCAGCCAAGATAGCCGGGGGATGTTCTACGAGCAGTACTTC.

The chain links TRBV6-6 to TRBJ2-5; D unclear. This CDR3 contains 14 residues. Between the trimmed V and J ends, which lost 0 bases and 2 bases, there was a span of 7 bases. The V gene's germline CDR1 is MNHNY and CDR2 SVGAGI (reference sequence). This CDR3 reads CASSYSNGQETQYF. The CDR3 DNA is TGTGCCAGCAGTTACTCGAACGGGCAAGAGACCCAGTACTTC.

This chain uses TRBV7-9 with TRBJ1-1; the D is unclear. V lost 5 bases and J lost 1, with 8 bases in between. Germline loops: CDR1 SEHNR, CDR2 FQNEAQ (reference sequence). This CDR3 is built from 13 residues. The DNA for the CDR3 is TGTGCCAGCAGCGAAATGAGGAACACTGAAGCTTTCTTT. This codes for CASSEMRNTEAFF.

The rearrangement joins TRBV3-1 (or the pseudogene TRBV3-2) to TRBJ2-7, with a weak D call TRBD2 (5 bases). Germline loops: CDR1 LGHDT, CDR2 YNNKEL (reference sequence). Trimming pared 2 bases from V and 9 bases from J, leaving 17 bases between. The CDR3 loop spans 14 amino acids. The CDR3, as DNA: TGTGCCAGCAGCCAACCCGGACTGTCGCTGGGGCAGTACTTC. It translates to CASSQPGLSLGQYF.